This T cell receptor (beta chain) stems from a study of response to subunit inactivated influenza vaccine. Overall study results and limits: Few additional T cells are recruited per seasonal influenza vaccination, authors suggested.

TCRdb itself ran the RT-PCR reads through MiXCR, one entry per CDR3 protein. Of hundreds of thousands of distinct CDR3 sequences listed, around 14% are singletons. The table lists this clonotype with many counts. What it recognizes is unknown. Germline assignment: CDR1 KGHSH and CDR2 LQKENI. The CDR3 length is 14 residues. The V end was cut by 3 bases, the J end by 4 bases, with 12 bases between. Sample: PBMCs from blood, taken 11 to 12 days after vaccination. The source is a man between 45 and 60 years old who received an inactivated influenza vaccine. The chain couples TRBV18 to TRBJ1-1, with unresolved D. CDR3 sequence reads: CASSPGSYFTEAFF. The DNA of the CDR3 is TGTGCCAGCTCACCCGGGAGTTACTTCACTGAAGCTTTCTTT.